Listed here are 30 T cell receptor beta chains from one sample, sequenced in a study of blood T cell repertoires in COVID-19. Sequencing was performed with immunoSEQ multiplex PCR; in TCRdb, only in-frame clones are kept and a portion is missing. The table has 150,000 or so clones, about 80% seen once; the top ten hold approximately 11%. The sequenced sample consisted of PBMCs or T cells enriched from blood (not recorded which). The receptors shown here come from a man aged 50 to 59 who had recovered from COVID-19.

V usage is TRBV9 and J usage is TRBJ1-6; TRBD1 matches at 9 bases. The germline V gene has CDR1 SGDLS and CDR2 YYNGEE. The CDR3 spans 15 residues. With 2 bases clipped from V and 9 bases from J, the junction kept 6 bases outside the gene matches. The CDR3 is CASSVEGQGGSPLHF. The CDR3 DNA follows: TGTGCCAGCAGCGTCGAGGGACAGGGTGGTTCACCCCTCCACTTT.

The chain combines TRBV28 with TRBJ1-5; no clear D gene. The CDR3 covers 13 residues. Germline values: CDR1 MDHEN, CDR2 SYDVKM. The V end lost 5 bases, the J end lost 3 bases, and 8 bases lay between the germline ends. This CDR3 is CASSRGNNQPQHF. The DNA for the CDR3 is TGTGCCAGCAGTCGAGGGAACAATCAGCCCCAGCATTTT.

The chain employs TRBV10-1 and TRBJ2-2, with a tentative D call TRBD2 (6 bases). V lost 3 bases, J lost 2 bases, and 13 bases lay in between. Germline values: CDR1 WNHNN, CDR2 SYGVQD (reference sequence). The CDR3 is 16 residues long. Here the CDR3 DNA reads TGCGCCAGCAGTGATTTCTGGCGGGGTAACACCGGGGAGCTGTTTTTT. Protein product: CASSDFWRGNTGELFF.

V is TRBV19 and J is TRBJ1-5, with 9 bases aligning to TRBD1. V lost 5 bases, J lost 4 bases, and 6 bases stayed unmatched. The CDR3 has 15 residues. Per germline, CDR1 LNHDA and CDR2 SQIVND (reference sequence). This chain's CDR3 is CASSLTGGANQPQHF. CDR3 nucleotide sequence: TGTGCCAGTAGTCTAACAGGGGGCGCGAATCAGCCCCAGCATTTT.

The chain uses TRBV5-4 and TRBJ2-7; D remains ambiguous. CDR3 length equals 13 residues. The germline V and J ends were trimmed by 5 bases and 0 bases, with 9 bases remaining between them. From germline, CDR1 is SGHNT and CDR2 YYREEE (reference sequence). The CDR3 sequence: CASRNRSSYEQYF. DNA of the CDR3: TGTGCCAGCAGAAACCGGAGCTCCTACGAGCAGTACTTC.

CDR3 in DNA: TGTGCCACGAGCGACAGGAGGATCTACGAGCAGTACTTC. This translates into CATSDRRIYEQYF. The genes are TRBV15 and TRBJ2-7; tentatively, D is TRBD1 (6 bases). Germline-derived CDR1 and CDR2 are LNHNV and YYDKDF (reference sequence). CDR3 size: 13 residues. The V end lost 9 bases, the J end lost 3 bases, and 15 bases lay between the germline ends.

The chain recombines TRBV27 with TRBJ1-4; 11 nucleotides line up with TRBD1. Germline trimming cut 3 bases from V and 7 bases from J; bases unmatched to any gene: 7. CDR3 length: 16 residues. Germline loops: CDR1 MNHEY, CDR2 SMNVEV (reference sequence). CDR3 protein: CASSFYFGTGGEKLFF. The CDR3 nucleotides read TGTGCCAGCAGTTTCTATTTCGGGACAGGGGGTGAAAAACTGTTTTTT.

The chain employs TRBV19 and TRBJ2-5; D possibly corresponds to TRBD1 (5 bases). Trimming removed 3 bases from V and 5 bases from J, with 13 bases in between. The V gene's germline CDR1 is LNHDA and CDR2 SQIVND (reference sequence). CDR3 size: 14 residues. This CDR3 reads CASSIVRGAETQYF. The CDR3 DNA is TGTGCCAGTAGTATCGTAAGGGGTGCGGAGACCCAGTACTTC.

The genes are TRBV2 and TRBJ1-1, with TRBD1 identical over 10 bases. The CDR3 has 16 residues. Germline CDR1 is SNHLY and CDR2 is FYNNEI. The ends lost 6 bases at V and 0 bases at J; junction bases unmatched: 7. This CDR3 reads CASSAPGTGVNTEAFF. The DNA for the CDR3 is TGTGCCAGCAGCGCCCCCGGGACAGGGGTGAACACTGAAGCTTTCTTT.

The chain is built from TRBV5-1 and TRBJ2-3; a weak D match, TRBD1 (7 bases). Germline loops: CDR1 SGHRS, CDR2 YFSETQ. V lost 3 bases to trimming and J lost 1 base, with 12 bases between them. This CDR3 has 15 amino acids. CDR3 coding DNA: TGCGCCAGCAGCTCAGGGGGGAGCCGCACAGATACGCAGTATTTT. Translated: CASSSGGSRTDTQYF.

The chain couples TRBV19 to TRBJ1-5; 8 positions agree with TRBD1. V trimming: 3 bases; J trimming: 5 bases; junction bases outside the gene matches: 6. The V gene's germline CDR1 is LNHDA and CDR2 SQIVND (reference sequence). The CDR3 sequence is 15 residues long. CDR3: CASSMTGATDQPQHF. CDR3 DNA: TGTGCCAGTAGTATGACAGGGGCTACGGATCAGCCCCAGCATTTT.

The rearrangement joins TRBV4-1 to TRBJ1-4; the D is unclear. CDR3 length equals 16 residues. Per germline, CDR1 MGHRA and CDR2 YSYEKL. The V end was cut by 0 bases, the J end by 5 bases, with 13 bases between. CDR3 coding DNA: TGCGCCAGCAGCCAAGATTTTTCGGGGTCGAATGAAAAACTGTTTTTT. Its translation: CASSQDFSGSNEKLFF.

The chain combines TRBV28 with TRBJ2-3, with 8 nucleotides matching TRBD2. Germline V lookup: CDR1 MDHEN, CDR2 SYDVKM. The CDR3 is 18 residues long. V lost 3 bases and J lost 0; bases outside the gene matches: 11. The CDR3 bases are TGTGCCAGCAGTTTGGACGGACTAGCTCGTGCTAGCACAGATACGCAGTATTTT. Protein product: CASSLDGLARASTDTQYF.

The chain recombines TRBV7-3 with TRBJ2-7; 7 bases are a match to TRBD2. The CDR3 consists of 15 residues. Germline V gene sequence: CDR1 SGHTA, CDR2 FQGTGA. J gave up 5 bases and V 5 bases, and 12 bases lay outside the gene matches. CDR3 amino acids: CASSPYRTRFHEQYF. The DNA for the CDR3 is TGTGCCAGCAGCCCTTACAGGACTAGATTCCACGAGCAGTACTTC. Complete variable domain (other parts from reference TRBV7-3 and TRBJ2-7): GAGVSQTPSNKVTEKGKYVELRCDPISGHTALYWYRQSLGQGPEFLIYFQGTGAADDSGLPNDRFFAVRPEGSVSTLKIQRTERGDSAVYLCASSPYRTRFHEQYFGPGTRLTVT.

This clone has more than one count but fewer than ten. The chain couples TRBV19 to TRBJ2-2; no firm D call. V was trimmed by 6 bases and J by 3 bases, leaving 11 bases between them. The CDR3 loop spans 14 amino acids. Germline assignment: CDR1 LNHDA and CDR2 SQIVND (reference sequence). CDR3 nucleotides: TGTGCCAGTAGACGCGTCAGCGACACCGGGGAGCTGTTTTTT. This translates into CASRRVSDTGELFF.

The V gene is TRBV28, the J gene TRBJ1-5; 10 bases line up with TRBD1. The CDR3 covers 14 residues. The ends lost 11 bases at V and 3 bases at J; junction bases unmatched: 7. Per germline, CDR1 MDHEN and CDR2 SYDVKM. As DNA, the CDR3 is TGTGCCTCGAGGACAGGGGGTATCAATCAGCCCCAGCATTTT. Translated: CASRTGGINQPQHF.

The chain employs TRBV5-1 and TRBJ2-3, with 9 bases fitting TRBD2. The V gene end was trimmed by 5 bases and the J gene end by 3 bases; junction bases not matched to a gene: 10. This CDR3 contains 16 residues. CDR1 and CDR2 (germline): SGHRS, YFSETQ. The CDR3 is CASRLTSGDRTDTQYF. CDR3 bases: TGCGCCAGCAGATTGACTAGCGGAGATAGAACAGATACGCAGTATTTT.

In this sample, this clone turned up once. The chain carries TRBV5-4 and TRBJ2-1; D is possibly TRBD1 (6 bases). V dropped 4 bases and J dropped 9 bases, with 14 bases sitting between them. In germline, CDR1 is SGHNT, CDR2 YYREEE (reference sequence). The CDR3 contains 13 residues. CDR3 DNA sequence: TGTGCCAGCAGCGGCCCCTCAGGGGTTGAGCAGTTCTTC. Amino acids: CASSGPSGVEQFF.

CDR3 loop: CASSYYRDSQGYTF. The CDR3 DNA is TGTGCCAGCAGTTATTACCGGGACTCCCAGGGCTACACCTTC. This rearrangement joins TRBV6-6 to TRBJ1-2; TRBD1 might be the D (5 bases). Germline V lookup: CDR1 MNHNY, CDR2 SVGAGI (reference sequence). Trimming removed 3 bases at V and 8 bases at J, with 16 bases between. The CDR3 length is 14 residues.

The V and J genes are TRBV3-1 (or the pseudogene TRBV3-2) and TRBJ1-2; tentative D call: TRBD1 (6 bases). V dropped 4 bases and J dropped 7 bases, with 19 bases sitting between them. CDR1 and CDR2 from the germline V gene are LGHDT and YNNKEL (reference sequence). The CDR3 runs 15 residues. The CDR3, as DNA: TGTGCCAGCAGCCCCACGACAGGCGGTAGTGGTGGCTACACCTTC. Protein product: CASSPTTGGSGGYTF.

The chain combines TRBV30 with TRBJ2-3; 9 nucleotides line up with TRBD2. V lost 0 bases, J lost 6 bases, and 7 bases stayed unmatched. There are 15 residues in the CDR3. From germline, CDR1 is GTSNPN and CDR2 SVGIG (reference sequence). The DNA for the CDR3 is TGTGCCTGGAGTGTAAACGCGGGGGGGTGGGATACGCAGTATTTT. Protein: CAWSVNAGGWDTQYF.

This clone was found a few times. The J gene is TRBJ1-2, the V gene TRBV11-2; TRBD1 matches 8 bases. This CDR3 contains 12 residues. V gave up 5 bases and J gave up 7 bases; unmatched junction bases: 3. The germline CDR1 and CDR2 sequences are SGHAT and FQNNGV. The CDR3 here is CASSRTGSGYTF. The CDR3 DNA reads TGTGCCAGCAGCCGGACAGGGTCTGGCTACACCTTC.

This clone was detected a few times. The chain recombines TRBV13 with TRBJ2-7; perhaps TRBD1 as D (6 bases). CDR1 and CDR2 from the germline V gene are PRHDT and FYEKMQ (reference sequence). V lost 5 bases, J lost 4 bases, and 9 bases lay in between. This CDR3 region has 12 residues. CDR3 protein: CASSTDRYEQYF. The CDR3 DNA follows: TGTGCCAGCAGCACAGACAGGTACGAGCAGTACTTC.

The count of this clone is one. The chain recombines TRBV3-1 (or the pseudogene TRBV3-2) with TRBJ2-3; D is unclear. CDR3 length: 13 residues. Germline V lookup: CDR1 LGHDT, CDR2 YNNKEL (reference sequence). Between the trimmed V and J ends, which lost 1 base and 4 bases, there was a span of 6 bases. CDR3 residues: CASSQVVADTQYF. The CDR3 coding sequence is TGTGCCAGCAGCCAAGTTGTCGCAGATACGCAGTATTTT.

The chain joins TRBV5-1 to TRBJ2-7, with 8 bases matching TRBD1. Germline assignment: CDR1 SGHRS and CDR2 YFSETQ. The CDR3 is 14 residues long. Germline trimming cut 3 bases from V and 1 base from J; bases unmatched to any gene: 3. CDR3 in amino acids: CASSSRDRSYEQYF. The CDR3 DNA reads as TGCGCCAGCAGCTCCCGGGACAGGTCCTACGAGCAGTACTTC.

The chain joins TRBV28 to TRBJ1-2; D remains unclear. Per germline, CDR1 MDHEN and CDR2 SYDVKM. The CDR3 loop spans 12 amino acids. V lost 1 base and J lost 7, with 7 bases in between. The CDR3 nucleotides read TGTGCCAGCAGTTTATACGGGGTTGGCTACACCTTC. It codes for CASSLYGVGYTF.

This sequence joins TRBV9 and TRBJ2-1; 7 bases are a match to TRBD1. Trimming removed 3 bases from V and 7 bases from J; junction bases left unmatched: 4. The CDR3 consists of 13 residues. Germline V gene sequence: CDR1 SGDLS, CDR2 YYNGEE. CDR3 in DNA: TGTGCCAGCAGCGAGGGGGCTCAGAATGAGCAGTTCTTC. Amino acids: CASSEGAQNEQFF.

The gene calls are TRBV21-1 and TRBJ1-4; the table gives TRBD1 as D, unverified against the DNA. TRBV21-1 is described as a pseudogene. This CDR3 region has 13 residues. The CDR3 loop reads CASTPGGREKLFF. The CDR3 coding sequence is TGTGCCAGCACCCCAGGGGGCAGGGAAAAACTGTTTTTT.

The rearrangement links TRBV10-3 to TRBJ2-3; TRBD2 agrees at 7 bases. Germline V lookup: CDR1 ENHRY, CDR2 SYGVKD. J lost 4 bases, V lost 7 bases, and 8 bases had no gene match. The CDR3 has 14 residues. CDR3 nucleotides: TGTGCCATCAATGGGGGAGGGCCGGCAGATACGCAGTATTTT. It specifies CAINGGGPADTQYF.

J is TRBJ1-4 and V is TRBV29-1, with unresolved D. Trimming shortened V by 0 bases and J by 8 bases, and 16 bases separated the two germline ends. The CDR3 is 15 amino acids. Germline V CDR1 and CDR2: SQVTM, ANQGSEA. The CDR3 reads CSVEDRTGEGEKLFF. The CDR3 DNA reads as TGCAGCGTTGAAGATAGAACGGGAGAAGGAGAAAAACTGTTTTTT.